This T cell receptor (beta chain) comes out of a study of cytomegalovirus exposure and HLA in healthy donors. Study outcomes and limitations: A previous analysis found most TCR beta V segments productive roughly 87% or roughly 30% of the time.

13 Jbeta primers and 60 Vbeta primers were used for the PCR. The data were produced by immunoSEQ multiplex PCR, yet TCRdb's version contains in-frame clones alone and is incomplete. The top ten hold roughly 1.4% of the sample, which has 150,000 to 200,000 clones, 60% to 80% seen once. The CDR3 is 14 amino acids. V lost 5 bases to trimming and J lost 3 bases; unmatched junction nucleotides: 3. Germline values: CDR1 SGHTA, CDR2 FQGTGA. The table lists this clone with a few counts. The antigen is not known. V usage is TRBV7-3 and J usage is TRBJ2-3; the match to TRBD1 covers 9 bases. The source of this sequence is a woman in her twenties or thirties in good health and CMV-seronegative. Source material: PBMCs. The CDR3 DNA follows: TGTGCCAGCAGCGGCGGACAGGGGACAGATACGCAGTATTTT. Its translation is CASSGGQGTDTQYF.